This T cell receptor beta chain was found in a study of spatial heterogeneity in lung cancer. About the study: Detected beta-chain sequences consistently exceeded alpha-chain sequences. Each unique TCR and UMI combination was seen more than ten times on average in raw reads. Study-level points and caveats: Relative to follow-up, resection was when ubiquitous expanded tumor TCRs appeared more in blood.

Ten or more counts support this clonotype. The antigen is unknown. From the 5' RACE reads, TCRdb called clonotypes with MiXCR, one entry per CDR3 protein. The repertoire includes 60,000 or so distinct CDR3 sequences, under 7.5% of them detected once, and 14% to 15% sits in the top ten. The CDR3 covers 14 residues. Germline CDR1 and CDR2: SGHTA and FQGTGA. Trimming stripped 5 bases from V and 4 bases from J, with 11 bases between. Time point reported: sample taken at primary tumor resection. Tumor, nontumor lung or frozen PBMC supplied whole RNA, sequenced without sorting. The J gene is TRBJ2-2, the V gene TRBV7-3; no firm D call. This sample comprised PBMCs, obtained at surgery. This receptor was identified in a female donor with early-stage non-small cell lung cancer. This CDR3 is CASSPETGTGELFF. The CDR3 DNA reads as TGTGCCAGCAGCCCCGAAACGGGCACCGGGGAGCTGTTTTTT.